A selection of T cell receptor beta chains follows, all from one sample in a study of graft-versus-host responses after intestinal transplantation. The antigens these receptors bind are not known. Method: immunoSEQ multiplex PCR; TCRdb's copy keeps in-frame clones and lacks some. The repertoire has roughly 100,000 clones, roughly 89% of them found once; the top ten carry around 0.2%. Here the sequenced sample was unstimulated CD4+ T cells sorted from spleen or lymph node cells, taken before transplant. These TCRs come from a human donor who was the organ donor for an intestinal transplant. Each CDR3 is given with its conserved first and last residue. The D gene is left open where the match is weak. Clone size appears in some rows only: once, few, many, or a class for an expanded clone.

v_call	j_call	clone_size	d_call	cdr3_nt	cdr3_aa
TRBV18	TRBJ2-7	.	.	TGTGCCAGCTCACCACTTAGTGGGGGGGCCTTCTCCTCCGAGCAGTACTTC	CASSPLSGGAFSSEQYF
TRBV6-4	TRBJ2-5	.	TRBD2	TGTGCCAGCAGTGACCCTGGGACTAGCGGGGGGCCCGGCCGTATATGGTACCAAGAGACCCAGTACTTC	CASSDPGTSGGPGRIWYQETQYF
TRBV9	TRBJ2-7	once	.	TGTGCCAGCAGCCTTACAGGGAACTACGAGCAGTACTTC	CASSLTGNYEQYF
TRBV27	TRBJ1-3	.	.	TGTGCCAGCAGTTCCTCCGAGACAGCGAACACCATATATTTT	CASSSSETANTIYF
TRBV18	TRBJ2-5	.	.	TGTGCCAGCTCGACAACCGGGGGCCAAGAGACCCAGTACTTC	CASSTTGGQETQYF
TRBV9	TRBJ1-2	.	.	TGTGCCAGCAGTCGACCAGGAGGCTATGGCTACACCTTC	CASSRPGGYGYTF
TRBV7-9	TRBJ2-3	.	.	TGTGCCAGCACCTCCTTGGAAGGGGCGGATACGCAGTATTTT	CASTSLEGADTQYF
TRBV20-1	TRBJ2-7	.	.	TGCAGTGCCCAGCGGACCCACGAGCAGTACTTC	CSAQRTHEQYF
TRBV25-1	TRBJ2-3	.	.	TGTGCCAGCAGTGATTGGGGGCACATGACTAGCACAGATACGCAGTATTTT	CASSDWGHMTSTDTQYF
TRBV15	TRBJ1-5	.	TRBD1	TGTGCCACCAGCAGAGAACAGGGGAGAGGACAGCCCCAGCATTTT	CATSREQGRGQPQHF
TRBV6-4	TRBJ1-2	.	TRBD1	TGTGCCAGCAGTGACACCGGCAGGGGGTATGGCTACACCTTC	CASSDTGRGYGYTF
TRBV4-2	TRBJ2-3	once	TRBD2	TGTGCCAGCAGCCAAGGCGTGGGACTAGCGGGGGGCCAGCACACAGATACGCAGTATTTT	CASSQGVGLAGGQHTDTQYF
TRBV28	TRBJ1-4	.	.	TGTGCCGGGGCCAGAAGCTCTAATGAAAAACTGTTTTTT	CAGARSSNEKLFF
TRBV29-1	TRBJ2-5	.	.	TGCAGCGTTGCCAGCGAGTACCAAGAGACCCAGTACTTC	CSVASEYQETQYF
TRBV7-6	TRBJ1-4	.	.	TGTGCCAGCAGCTTAGGCAGGGGTACAACTAATGAAAAACTGTTTTTT	CASSLGRGTTNEKLFF
TRBV14	TRBJ1-1	.	.	TGTGCCAGCAGCCTCGGAGGAGGCACTGAAGCTTTCTTT	CASSLGGGTEAFF
TRBV27	TRBJ2-3	.	.	TGTGCCAGCAGTTCCCCATGGAGGGGAACAGATACGCAGTATTTT	CASSSPWRGTDTQYF
TRBV7-9	TRBJ1-2	.	.	TGTGCCAGCAGCACTGGACAGACTACTGGCTACACCTTC	CASSTGQTTGYTF
TRBV15	TRBJ2-7	.	.	TGTGCCACCAGCAAACCTTCCCCGTCGGGATTGCAGTACTTC	CATSKPSPSGLQYF
TRBV19	TRBJ1-6	.	TRBD1	TGTGCCAGTAGTATCCGGACAGGGACCCTCCACTTT	CASSIRTGTLHF
TRBV6-1	TRBJ2-3	.	TRBD1	TGTGCCAGCAGTGGGCAGGGGGCGGATACGCAGTATTTT	CASSGQGADTQYF
TRBV27	TRBJ2-3	.	.	TGTGCCAGCACTGGGTACGGGGGTGGCGCAGATACGCAGTATTTT	CASTGYGGGADTQYF
TRBV7-9	TRBJ1-1	.	.	TGTGCCAGCAGCATCCAGGGAAACACTGAAGCTTTCTTT	CASSIQGNTEAFF
TRBV6-1	TRBJ2-7	.	.	TGTGCCAGCAGGGGGACATTGGGCTACGAGCAGTACTTC	CASRGTLGYEQYF
TRBV6-5	TRBJ2-3	.	.	TGTGCCAGCAGATGGGGCAGGGGCACAGATACGCAGTATTTT	CASRWGRGTDTQYF
TRBV5-6	TRBJ2-3	.	TRBD1	TGTGCCAGCAGCTTAGGACAGGGGAGAACCACAGATACGCAGTATTTT	CASSLGQGRTTDTQYF
TRBV28	TRBJ1-1	.	.	TGTGCCAGCAGTTTAGGAGGGTTGGACACTGAAGCTTTCTTT	CASSLGGLDTEAFF
TRBV6-1	TRBJ1-6	.	.	TGTGCCAGCAGTGAACGTAGGGCGGGTAATTCACCCCTCCACTTT	CASSERRAGNSPLHF
TRBV14	TRBJ1-6	.	TRBD1	TGTGCCAGCAGCCAAATTGACAGGGGTAATTCACCCCTCCACTTT	CASSQIDRGNSPLHF
TRBV4-2	TRBJ2-2	.	.	TGTGCCAGCAGCCAAGAGTCGGGTAAACATAACACCGGGGAGCTGTTTTTT	CASSQESGKHNTGELFF
TRBV7-2	TRBJ2-7	.	.	TGTGCCAGCAGCTTGGGGGGGGCGAGCTACGAGCAGTACTTC	CASSLGGASYEQYF
TRBV19	TRBJ1-2	.	TRBD1	TGTGCCAGTAGTATAGGAGGGACAGGGATAGGCTACACCTTC	CASSIGGTGIGYTF
TRBV5-6	TRBJ2-4	.	.	TGTGCCAGCAGCTTAACAGGGTTGGAAGCCAAAAACATTCAGTACTTC	CASSLTGLEAKNIQYF
TRBV6-4	TRBJ1-6	.	.	TGTGCCAGCAGTGAGCAGGGTCGATCACCCCTCCACTTT	CASSEQGRSPLHF
TRBV4-2	TRBJ2-1	.	.	TGTGCCAGCAGCCAAGTTGAGGCCCTCAGTGAGCAGTTCTTC	CASSQVEALSEQFF
TRBV4-2	TRBJ1-2	.	TRBD1	TGTGCCAGCAGCCGGGACAGGGAGGACGGCTACACCTTC	CASSRDREDGYTF
TRBV6-5	TRBJ1-1	.	.	TGTGCCAGCAGGGGACCCGGGACACAGAACACTGAAGCTTTCTTT	CASRGPGTQNTEAFF
TRBV19	TRBJ1-1	.	.	TGTGCCAGTAGTTTCGAGGGCGTGAACACTGAAGCTTTCTTT	CASSFEGVNTEAFF
TRBV7-2	TRBJ2-1	.	.	TGTGCCAGCAGCTTAGACTGGGGCATTGAGCAGTTCTTC	CASSLDWGIEQFF
TRBV6-1	TRBJ1-4	.	TRBD1	TGTGCCACCGCGACAGGGGCGGTGGCCGCTGAAAAACTGTTTTTT	CATATGAVAAEKLFF
TRBV7-9	TRBJ2-6	once	.	TGTGCCAGCCGCGACACCTCTGGGGCCAACGTCCTGACTTTC	CASRDTSGANVLTF
TRBV6-4	TRBJ2-1	.	TRBD2	TGTGCCAGCAGTGATTGGCTAGCGGGGTACAATGAGCAGTTCTTC	CASSDWLAGYNEQFF